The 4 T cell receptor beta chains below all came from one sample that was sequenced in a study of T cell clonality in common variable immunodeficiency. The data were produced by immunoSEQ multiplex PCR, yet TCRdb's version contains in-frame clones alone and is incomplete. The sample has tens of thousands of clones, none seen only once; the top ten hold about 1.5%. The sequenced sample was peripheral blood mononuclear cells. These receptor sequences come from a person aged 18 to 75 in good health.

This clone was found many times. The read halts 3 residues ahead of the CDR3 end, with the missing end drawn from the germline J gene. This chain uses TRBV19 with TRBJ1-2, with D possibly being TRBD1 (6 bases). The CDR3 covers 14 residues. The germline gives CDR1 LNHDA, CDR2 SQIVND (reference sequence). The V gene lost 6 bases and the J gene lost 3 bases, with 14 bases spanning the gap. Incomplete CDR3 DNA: TGTGCCAGTAGCGAACAGGGAGTAGACTATGGC. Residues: CASSEQGVDYG. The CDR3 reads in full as CASSEQGVDYGYTF.

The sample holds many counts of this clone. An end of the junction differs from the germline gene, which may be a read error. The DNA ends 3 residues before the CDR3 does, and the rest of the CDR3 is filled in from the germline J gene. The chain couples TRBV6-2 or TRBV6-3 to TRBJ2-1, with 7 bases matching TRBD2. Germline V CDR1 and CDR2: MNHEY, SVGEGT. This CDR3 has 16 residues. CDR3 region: CASSYSGLEMFNEQFF. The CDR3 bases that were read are TGTGCCAGCAGCTACTCCGGACTAGAAATGTTCAATGAG.

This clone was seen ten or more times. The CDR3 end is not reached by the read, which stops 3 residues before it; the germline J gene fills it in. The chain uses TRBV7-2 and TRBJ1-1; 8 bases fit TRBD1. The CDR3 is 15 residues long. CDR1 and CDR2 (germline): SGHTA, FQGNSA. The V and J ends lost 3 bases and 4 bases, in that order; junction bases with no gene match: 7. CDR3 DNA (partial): TGTGCCAGCAGCTTCACGACAGGGGCTTTCACTGAA. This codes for CASSFTTGAFTE. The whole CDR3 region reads CASSFTTGAFTEAFF.

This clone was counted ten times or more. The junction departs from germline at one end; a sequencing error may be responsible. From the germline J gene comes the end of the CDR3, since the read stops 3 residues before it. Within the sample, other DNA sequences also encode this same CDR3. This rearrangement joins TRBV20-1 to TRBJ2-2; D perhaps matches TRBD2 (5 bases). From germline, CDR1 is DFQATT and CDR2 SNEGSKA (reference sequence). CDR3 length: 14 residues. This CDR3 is CSASTRGNTGELFF. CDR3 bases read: TGTAGTGCTAGTACTCGGGGTAACACCGGGGAG.